What follows is one T cell receptor beta chain and its context. V was cut by 7 bases and J by 3 bases, with 19 bases left in between. Looked up from germline, CDR1 is SEHNR and CDR2 is FQNEAQ (reference sequence). The CDR3 contains 15 residues. The data are from a study of CD8+CD57+ T cells in acquired aplastic anemia. The wider study: CD4+ and CD8+ cells, once sorted, gave DNA averaging around 3.4 ug.

TCR beta VDJ and CDR3 profiling used genomic DNA as template. TCRdb reprocessed the reads with MiXCR, giving one entry per CDR3 protein. The table shows hundreds of thousands of distinct CDR3 sequences, with around three fifths occurring only once. CD8+CD57+ cell expansion, shown by flow cytometry, had occurred in the patients selected for sequencing. None of the patients had been given any therapy when their blood was sampled. The sample comprised sorted CD4+, CD8+, or CD8+CD57+ T cells (not recorded which) from PBMCs. The receptor's source is a human donor with aplastic anemia. The chain uses TRBV7-9 and TRBJ2-7; D gene ambiguous. The CDR3 is CASTQDRVPFYEQYF. The CDR3 nucleotides are TGTGCCAGCACCCAAGACCGGGTCCCATTCTACGAGCAGTACTTC.